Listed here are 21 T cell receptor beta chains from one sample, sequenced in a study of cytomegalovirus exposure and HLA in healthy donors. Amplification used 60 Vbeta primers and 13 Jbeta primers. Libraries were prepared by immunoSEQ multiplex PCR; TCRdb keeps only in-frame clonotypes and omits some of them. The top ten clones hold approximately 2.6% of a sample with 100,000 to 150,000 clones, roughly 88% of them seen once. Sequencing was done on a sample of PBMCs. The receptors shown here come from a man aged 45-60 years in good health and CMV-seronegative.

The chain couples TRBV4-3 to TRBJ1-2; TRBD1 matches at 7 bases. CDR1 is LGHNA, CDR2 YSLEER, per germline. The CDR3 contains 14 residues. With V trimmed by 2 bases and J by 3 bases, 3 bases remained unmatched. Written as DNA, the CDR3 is TGCGCCAGCAGCCAACTAACAGGGGACTATGGCTACACCTTC. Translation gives CASSQLTGDYGYTF.

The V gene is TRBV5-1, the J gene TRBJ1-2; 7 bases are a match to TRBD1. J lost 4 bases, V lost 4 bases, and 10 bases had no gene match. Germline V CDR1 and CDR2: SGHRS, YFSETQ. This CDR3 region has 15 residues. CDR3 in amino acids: CASSPFGTAFYGYTF. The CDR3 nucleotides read TGCGCCAGCAGCCCCTTTGGGACAGCTTTCTATGGCTACACCTTC.

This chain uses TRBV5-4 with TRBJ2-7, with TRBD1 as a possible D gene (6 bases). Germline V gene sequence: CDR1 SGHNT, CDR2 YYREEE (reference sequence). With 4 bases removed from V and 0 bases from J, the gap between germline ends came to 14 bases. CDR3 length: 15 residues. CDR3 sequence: CASSTLTGSSYEQYF. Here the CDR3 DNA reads TGTGCCAGCAGCACCTTGACAGGAAGCTCCTACGAGCAGTACTTC.

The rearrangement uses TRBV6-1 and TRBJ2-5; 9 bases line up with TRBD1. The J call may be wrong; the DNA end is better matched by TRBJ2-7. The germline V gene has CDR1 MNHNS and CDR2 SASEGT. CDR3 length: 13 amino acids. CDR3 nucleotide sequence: TGTGCCAGCAGTGAAGGACAGGGGGTCGAGCAGTACTTC. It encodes CASSEGQGVEQYF.

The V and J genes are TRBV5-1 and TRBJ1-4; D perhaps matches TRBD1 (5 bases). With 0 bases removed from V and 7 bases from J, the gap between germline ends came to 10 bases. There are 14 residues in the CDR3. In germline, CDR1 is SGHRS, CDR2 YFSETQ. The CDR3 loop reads CASSLGTGGEKLFF. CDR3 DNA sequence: TGCGCCAGCAGCTTGGGTACAGGTGGTGAAAAACTGTTTTTT.

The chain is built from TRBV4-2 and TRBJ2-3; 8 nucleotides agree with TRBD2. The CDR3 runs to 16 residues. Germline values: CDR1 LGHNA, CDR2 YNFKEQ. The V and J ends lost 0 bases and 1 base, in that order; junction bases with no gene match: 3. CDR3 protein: CASSQDWRGGTDTQYF. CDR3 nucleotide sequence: TGTGCCAGCAGCCAAGATTGGCGGGGGGGCACAGATACGCAGTATTTT.

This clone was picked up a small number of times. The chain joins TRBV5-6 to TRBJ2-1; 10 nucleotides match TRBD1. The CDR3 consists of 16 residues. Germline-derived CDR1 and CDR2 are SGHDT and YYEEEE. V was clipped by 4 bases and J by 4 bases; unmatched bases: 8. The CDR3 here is CASSPTGTGAYNEQFF. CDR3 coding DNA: TGTGCCAGCAGCCCCACCGGGACAGGGGCTTACAATGAGCAGTTCTTC.

The CDR3 coding sequence is TGTGCCAGCCGCAGGTGGGGACAGACCACCGGGGGTGAAAAACTGTTTTTT. Translating gives CASRRWGQTTGGEKLFF. This chain joins TRBV27 and TRBJ1-4; 7 bases are shared with TRBD1. Per the germline V gene, CDR1 is MNHEY and CDR2 is SMNVEV (reference sequence). CDR3 length equals 17 residues. V was pared by 8 bases and J by 7 bases, with 19 bases of the junction left unmatched.

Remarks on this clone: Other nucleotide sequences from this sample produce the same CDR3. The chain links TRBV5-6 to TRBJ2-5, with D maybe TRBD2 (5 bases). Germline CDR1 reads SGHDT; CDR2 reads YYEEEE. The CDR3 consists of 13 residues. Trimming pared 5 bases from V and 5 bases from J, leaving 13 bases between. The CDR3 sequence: CASSLGLAETQYF. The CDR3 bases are TGTGCCAGCAGTCTCGGACTGGCGGAGACCCAGTACTTC.

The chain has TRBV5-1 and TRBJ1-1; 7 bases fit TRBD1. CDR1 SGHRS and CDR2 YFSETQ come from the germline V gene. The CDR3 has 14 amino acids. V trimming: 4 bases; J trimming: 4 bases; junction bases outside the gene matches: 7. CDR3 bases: TGCGCCAGCAGCAGACAGGGCAAGGGCACTGAAGCTTTCTTT. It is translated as CASSRQGKGTEAFF. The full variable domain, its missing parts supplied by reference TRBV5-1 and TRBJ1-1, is KAGVTQTPRYLIKTRGQQVTLSCSPISGHRSVSWYQQTPGQGLQFLFEYFSETQRNKGNFPGRFSGRQFSNSRSEMNVSTLELGDSALYLCASSRQGKGTEAFFGQGTRLTVV.

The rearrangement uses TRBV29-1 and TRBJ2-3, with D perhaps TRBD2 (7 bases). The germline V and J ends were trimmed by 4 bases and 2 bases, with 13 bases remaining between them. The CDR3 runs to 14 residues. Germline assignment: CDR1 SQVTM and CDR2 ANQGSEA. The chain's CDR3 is CSVAAGAITDTQYF. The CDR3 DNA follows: TGCAGCGTTGCTGCGGGGGCCATCACAGATACGCAGTATTTT.

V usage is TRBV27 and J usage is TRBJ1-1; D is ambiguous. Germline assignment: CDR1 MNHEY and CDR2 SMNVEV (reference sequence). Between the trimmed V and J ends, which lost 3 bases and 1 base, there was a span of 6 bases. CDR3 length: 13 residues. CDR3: CASSFGQNTEAFF. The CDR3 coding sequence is TGTGCCAGCAGTTTTGGGCAGAACACTGAAGCTTTCTTT.

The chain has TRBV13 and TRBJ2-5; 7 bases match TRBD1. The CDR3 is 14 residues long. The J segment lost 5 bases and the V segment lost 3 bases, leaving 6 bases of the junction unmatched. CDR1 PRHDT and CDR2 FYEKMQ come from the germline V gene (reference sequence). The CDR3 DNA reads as TGTGCCAGCAGCTTCTCTACAGGGGCGGAGACCCAGTACTTC. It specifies CASSFSTGAETQYF.

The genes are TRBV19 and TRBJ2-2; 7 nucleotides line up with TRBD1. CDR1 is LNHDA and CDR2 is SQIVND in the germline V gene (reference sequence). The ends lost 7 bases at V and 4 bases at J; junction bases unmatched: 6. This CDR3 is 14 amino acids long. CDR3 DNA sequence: TGTGCCAGTACGGAAGGGGGCCCCACCGGGGAGCTGTTTTTT. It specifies CASTEGGPTGELFF.

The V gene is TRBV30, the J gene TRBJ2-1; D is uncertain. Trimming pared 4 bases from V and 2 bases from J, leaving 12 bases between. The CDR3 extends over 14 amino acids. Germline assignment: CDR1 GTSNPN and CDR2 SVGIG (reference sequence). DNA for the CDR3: TGTGCCTGGAACGCCGGGTTGACCTACAATGAGCAGTTCTTC. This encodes CAWNAGLTYNEQFF.

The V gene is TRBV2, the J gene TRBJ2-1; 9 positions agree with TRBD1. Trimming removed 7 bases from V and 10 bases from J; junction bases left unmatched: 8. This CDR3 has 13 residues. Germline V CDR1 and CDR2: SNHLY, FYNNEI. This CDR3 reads CASMLQGAGEQFF. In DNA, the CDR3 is TGTGCCAGCATGTTACAGGGGGCAGGCGAGCAGTTCTTC.

The CDR3 is CASSLRQGADTQYF. The CDR3 coding sequence is TGTGCCAGCAGCTTACGACAGGGAGCAGATACGCAGTATTTT. V is TRBV7-9 and J is TRBJ2-3, with 7 bases matching TRBD1. Germline lookup yields CDR1 SEHNR and CDR2 FQNEAQ (reference sequence). J lost 4 bases, V lost 2 bases, and 3 bases had no gene match. CDR3 length: 14 residues.

The CDR3 coding sequence is TGTGCCTGGAGCTCAGGGGGAAGTGGGTACGAGCAGTACTTC. Translation gives CAWSSGGSGYEQYF. This chain joins TRBV30 and TRBJ2-7, with 7 positions matching TRBD1. Germline V gene lookup returns CDR1 GTSNPN and CDR2 SVGIG (reference sequence). This CDR3 spans 14 amino acids. V was clipped by 3 bases and J by 4 bases; unmatched bases: 9.

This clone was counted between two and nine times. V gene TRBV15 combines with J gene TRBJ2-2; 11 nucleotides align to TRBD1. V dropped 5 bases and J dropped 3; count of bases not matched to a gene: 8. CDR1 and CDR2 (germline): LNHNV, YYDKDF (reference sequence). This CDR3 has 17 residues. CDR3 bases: TGTGCCACCAGCTCGGGACAGGGGGTCGGGCACACCGGGGAGCTGTTTTTT. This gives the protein CATSSGQGVGHTGELFF.

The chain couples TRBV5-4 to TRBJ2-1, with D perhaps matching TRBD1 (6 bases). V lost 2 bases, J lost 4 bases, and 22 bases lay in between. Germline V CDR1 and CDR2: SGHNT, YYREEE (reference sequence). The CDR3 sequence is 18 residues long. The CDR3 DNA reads TGTGCCAGCAGCTTCCTACTCCGGACAGATTCGAGATACAATGAGCAGTTCTTC. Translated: CASSFLLRTDSRYNEQFF.

CDR3 loop: CASSQDTALGNSPLHF. The CDR3 DNA reads TGTGCCAGCAGCCAGGACACTGCCCTAGGAAATTCACCCCTCCACTTT. This rearrangement joins TRBV5-4 to TRBJ1-6; D perhaps matches TRBD1 (5 bases). V was clipped by 4 bases and J by 7 bases, with 18 bases between them. The CDR3 runs to 16 residues. Germline V lookup: CDR1 SGHNT, CDR2 YYREEE (reference sequence).